A selection of T cell receptor beta chains follows, all from one sample in a study of early T cells in non-severe SARS-CoV-2 infection. TCRdb passed the 5' RACE reads through MiXCR, listing each CDR3 protein once. The data show roughly 75,000 distinct CDR3 sequences, 15% to 20% seen once. The material sequenced was whole blood. Receptor source: an adult who was a healthcare worker with PCR-confirmed SARS-CoV-2 infection or an uninfected control (not recorded which). CDR3s include the opening cysteine and the closing phenylalanine or tryptophan.

v_gene: TRBV7-6
CDR3aa: CASSLALPGGTGELFF

v_gene: TRBV10-3
CDR3aa: CAINSGQSPLGTEAFF

v_gene: TRBV28
CDR3aa: CASSSGGHEQYF

v_gene: TRBV7-3
CDR3aa: CASSFGLAGGPGEQYF

v_gene: TRBV7-6
CDR3aa: CASSSGLAGGTDTQYF

v_gene: TRBV13
CDR3aa: CASSPTGATNEKLFF

v_gene: TRBV7-7
CDR3aa: CASSFGTESEQYF

v_gene: TRBV6-5
CDR3aa: CASSYLTSSLAGELFF

v_gene: TRBV25-1
CDR3aa: CASSVYDADRGNSPLHF

v_gene: TRBV7-3
CDR3aa: CASSPPAQWQEISYEQYF

v_gene: TRBV3-1
CDR3aa: CASSDDWTGRNQPQHF

v_gene: TRBV11-2
CDR3aa: CASSLEAPQGARTDTQYF

v_gene: TRBV7-2
CDR3aa: CASSPWTEAFF

v_gene: TRBV5-1
CDR3aa: CASSLVTGYEQYF

v_gene: TRBV13
CDR3aa: CASRTLDSIGELFF

v_gene: TRBV28
CDR3aa: CASGQAMLAGGSTDTQYF

v_gene: TRBV12-3/TRBV12-4
CDR3aa: CASSLGGGGNEQFF

v_gene: TRBV7-2
CDR3aa: CASSSPTSGTSGSAQYF

v_gene: TRBV19
CDR3aa: CASSIISGSIYEQYF

v_gene: TRBV6-2/TRBV6-3
CDR3aa: CASSFLSTSLGRVNEQFF

v_gene: TRBV5-1
CDR3aa: CASSSVEGATYNEQFF

v_gene: TRBV20-1
CDR3aa: CSASLAGVGYNEQFF

v_gene: TRBV3-1
CDR3aa: CASAMTGVNTEAFF

v_gene: TRBV7-9
CDR3aa: CASSLANAPPGEKLFF

v_gene: TRBV2
CDR3aa: CASSVFGNTEAFF

v_gene: TRBV29-1
CDR3aa: CSVELLQETQYF

v_gene: TRBV29-1
CDR3aa: CSVATSGYEQYF

v_gene: TRBV12-3/TRBV12-4
CDR3aa: CASTGPNTEAFF

v_gene: TRBV19
CDR3aa: CASILLGRRAKNIQYF

v_gene: TRBV7-2
CDR3aa: CASSLWGKQPQHF

v_gene: TRBV20-1
CDR3aa: CSAMTFGGYEQYF

v_gene: TRBV27
CDR3aa: CASSLSGNQPQHF

v_gene: TRBV20-1
CDR3aa: CSAKVLGGPNEKLFF

v_gene: TRBV7-3
CDR3aa: CASSPIGGYEQYF

v_gene: TRBV5-1
CDR3aa: CASSLDGTSTDTQYF

v_gene: TRBV27
CDR3aa: CASSRLGGLEELFF

v_gene: TRBV5-1
CDR3aa: CASSLGSGFYSYNEQFF

v_gene: TRBV7-8
CDR3aa: CASHPSGDSYNEQFF

v_gene: TRBV4-2
CDR3aa: CASSQEAGRWNSPLHF

v_gene: TRBV19
CDR3aa: CASGWEASGNGVNEQFF

v_gene: TRBV11-2
CDR3aa: CASSLVRQIPNEQYF

v_gene: TRBV6-2/TRBV6-3
CDR3aa: CASSAHVRDRNGYTF